The following is a T cell receptor (beta chain) sequence with its context. The sample belongs to a study of blood T cell repertoires in COVID-19. In the original analysis: The assay estimated nucleated cells by amplifying reference gene primers. This table comes from immunoSEQ multiplex PCR, and its TCRdb copy is limited to in-frame clones, with some not included. D and trimming were read from the DNA, whereas the V and J calls and clone size are those reported in that table. The top ten clones hold roughly 9.4% of a sample with roughly 370,000 clones, around nine tenths of them seen once. The study assigned cohorts using participant-reported clinical history. V gave up 1 base and J gave up 6 bases, with 16 bases separating them. This CDR3 is built from 16 residues. CDR1 and CDR2 from the germline V gene are SGHTA and FQGNSA.

This receptor was identified in a woman aged 50 to 65 who had recovered from COVID-19. The sample taken for sequencing was PBMCs or T cells enriched from blood (not recorded which). This chain connects TRBV7-2 to TRBJ2-4; TRBD1 might be the D (6 bases). CDR3 DNA sequence: TGTGCCAGCAGCTTAGGGGCAGGGACACCAGCAAACATTCAGTACTTC. This translates into CASSLGAGTPANIQYF.